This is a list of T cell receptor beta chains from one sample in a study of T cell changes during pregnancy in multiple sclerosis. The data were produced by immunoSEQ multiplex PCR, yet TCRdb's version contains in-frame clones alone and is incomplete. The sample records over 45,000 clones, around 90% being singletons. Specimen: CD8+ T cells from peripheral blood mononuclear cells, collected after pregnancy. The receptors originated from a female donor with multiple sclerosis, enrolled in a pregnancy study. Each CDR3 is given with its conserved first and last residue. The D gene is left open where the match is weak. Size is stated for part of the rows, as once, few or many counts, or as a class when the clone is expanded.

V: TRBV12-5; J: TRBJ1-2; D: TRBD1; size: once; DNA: TGTGCTAGTGGTTCCTCCGGACAGGGGTATGGCTACACCTTC; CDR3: CASGSSGQGYGYTF
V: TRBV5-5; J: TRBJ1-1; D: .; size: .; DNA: TGTGCCAGCAGCTTGACCCTATTTTGGGCGAGTGAAGCTTTCTTT; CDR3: CASSLTLFWASEAFF
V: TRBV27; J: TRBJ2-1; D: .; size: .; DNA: TGTGCCAGCAGTTTAGCGGAGCTCTACAATGAGCAGTTCTTC; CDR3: CASSLAELYNEQFF
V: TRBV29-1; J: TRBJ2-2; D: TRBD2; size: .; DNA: TGCAGCGTTGATTTAGCGGGGGGGATTACCGGGGAGCTGTTTTTT; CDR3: CSVDLAGGITGELFF
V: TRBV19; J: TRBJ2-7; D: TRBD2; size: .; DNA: TGTGCCAGTAGTATGGGGGGGGGAGGACTCTACGAGCAGTACTTC; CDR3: CASSMGGGGLYEQYF
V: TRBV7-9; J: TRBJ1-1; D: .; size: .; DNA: TGTGCCAGCAGCTCGGAAAGGACAGAAAGGAACACTGAAGCTTTCTTT; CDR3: CASSSERTERNTEAFF
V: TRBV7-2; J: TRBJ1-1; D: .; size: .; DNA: TGTGCCAGCAGCTTCCAAGGGGGGGGACGTGGTGAAGCTTTCTTT; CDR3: CASSFQGGGRGEAFF
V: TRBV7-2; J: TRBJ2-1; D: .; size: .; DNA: TGTGCCAGCAGCTTGCAGCCCCGGGGCAATGAGCAGTTCTTC; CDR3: CASSLQPRGNEQFF
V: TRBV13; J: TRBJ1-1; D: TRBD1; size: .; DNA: TGTGCCAGCAGCACGGCAGGACAGGGGACTGAAGCTTTCTTT; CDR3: CASSTAGQGTEAFF
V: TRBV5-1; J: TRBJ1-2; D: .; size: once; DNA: TGCGCCAGCAGCTTGTGGGGCGCGAAGGATGGCTACACCTTC; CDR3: CASSLWGAKDGYTF